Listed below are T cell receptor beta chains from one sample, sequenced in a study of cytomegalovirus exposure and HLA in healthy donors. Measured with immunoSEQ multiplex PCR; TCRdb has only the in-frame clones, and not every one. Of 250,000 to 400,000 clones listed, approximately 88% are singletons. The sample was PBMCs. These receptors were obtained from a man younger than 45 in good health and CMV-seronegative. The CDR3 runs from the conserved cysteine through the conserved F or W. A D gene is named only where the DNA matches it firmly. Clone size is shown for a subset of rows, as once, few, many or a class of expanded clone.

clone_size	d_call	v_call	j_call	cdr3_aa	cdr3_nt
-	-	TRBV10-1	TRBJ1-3	CASSNSGGNTIYF	TGCGCCAGCAGCAACAGCGGTGGAAACACCATATATTTT
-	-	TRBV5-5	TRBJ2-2	CASSLIQNTGELFF	TGTGCCAGCAGCTTGATCCAGAACACCGGGGAGCTGTTTTTT
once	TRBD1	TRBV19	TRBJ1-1	CASNPGQGYTEAFF	TGTGCCAGTAATCCGGGACAGGGCTACACTGAAGCTTTCTTT
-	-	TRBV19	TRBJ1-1	CASSVVGFTEAFF	TGTGCCAGTAGTGTTGTCGGGTTTACTGAAGCTTTCTTT
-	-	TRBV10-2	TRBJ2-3	CASSGTTDTQYF	TGCGCCAGCAGCGGGACAACCGATACGCAGTATTTT
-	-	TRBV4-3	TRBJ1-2	CASSQDYEGFNYGYTF	TGCGCCAGCAGCCAAGATTATGAGGGTTTTAACTATGGCTACACCTTC
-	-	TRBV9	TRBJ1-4	CASSVGQRTTNEKLFF	TGTGCCAGCAGCGTAGGGCAGAGGACAACTAATGAAAAACTGTTTTTT
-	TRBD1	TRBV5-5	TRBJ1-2	CASSFSTNGQVNYGYTF	TGTGCCAGCAGCTTTTCGACAAATGGACAGGTGAACTATGGCTACACCTTC
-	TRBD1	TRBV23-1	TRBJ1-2	CASSQYTVESRGTNYGYTF	TGCGCCAGCAGTCAATACACAGTGGAGAGCAGGGGGACTAACTATGGCTACACCTTC
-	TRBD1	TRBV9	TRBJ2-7	CASSVDTGGFYEQYF	TGTGCCAGCAGCGTAGATACAGGGGGGTTTTACGAGCAGTACTTC
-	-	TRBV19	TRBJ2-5	CASRSYQGKETQYF	TGTGCCAGTAGGAGCTACCAGGGGAAGGAGACCCAGTACTTC
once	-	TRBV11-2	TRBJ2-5	CASSSPPGATGETQYF	TGTGCCAGCAGCTCTCCACCGGGAGCCACGGGAGAGACCCAGTACTTC
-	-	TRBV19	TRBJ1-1	CASSRTATMNTEAFF	TGTGCCAGTAGTAGGACAGCGACCATGAACACTGAAGCTTTCTTT
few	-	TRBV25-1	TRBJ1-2	CASSEYGDVTNGYTF	TGTGCCAGCAGTGAATACGGAGACGTCACAAATGGCTACACCTTC
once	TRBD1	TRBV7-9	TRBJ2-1	CASSLPGQGSYNEQFF	TGTGCCAGCAGCTTACCGGGACAGGGGTCCTACAATGAGCAGTTCTTC
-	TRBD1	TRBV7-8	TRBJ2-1	CASSPFGDRVTISSYNEQFF	TGTGCCAGCAGCCCATTTGGGGACAGGGTTACGATTAGCTCCTACAATGAGCAGTTCTTC
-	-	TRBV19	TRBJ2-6	CASSIVADGANVLTF	TGTGCCAGTAGTATAGTCGCAGATGGGGCCAACGTCCTGACTTTC
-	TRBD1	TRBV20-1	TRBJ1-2	CSASKGAGYTF	TGCAGTGCTAGTAAGGGGGCCGGCTACACCTTC
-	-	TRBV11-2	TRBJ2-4	CASRAGGGPSQNIQYF	TGTGCCAGCAGAGCCGGCGGCGGGCCTTCCCAAAACATTCAGTACTTC
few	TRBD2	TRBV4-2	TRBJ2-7	CASSQGGWGGIRYEQYF	TGTGCCAGCAGCCAAGGGGGGTGGGGAGGGATACGCTACGAGCAGTACTTC
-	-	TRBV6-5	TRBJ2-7	CASSTSEGVYEQYF	TGTGCCAGCAGTACCTCGGAGGGCGTCTACGAGCAGTACTTC
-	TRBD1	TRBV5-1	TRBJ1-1	CASSLKGTGRVLYTEAFF	TGCGCCAGCAGCTTGAAAGGGACAGGGCGGGTTTTGTACACTGAAGCTTTCTTT
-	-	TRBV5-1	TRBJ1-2	CASSSSLAELDPRGGYTF	TGCGCCAGCAGCTCGTCGTTGGCAGAGCTCGATCCAAGGGGAGGCTACACCTTC
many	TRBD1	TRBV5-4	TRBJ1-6	CAISRDRNNSPLHF	TGTGCCATCAGCCGGGACAGAAATAATTCACCCCTCCACTTT
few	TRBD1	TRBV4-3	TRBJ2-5	CASSQDPTGGAETQYF	TGCGCCAGCAGCCAAGATCCGACAGGGGGCGCAGAGACCCAGTACTTC
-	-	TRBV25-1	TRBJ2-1	CASSPNWNEQFF	TGTGCCAGCAGTCCTAATTGGAATGAGCAGTTCTTC